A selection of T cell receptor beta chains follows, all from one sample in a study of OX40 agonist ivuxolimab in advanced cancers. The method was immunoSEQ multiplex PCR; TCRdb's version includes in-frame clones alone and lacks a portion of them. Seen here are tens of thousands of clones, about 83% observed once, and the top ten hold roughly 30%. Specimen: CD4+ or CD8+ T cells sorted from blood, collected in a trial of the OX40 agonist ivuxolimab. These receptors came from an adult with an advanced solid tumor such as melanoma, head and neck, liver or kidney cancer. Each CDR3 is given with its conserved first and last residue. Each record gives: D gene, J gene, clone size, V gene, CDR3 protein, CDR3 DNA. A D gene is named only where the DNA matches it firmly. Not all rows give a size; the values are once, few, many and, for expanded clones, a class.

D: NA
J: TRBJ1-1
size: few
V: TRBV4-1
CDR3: CASSQGQGMNTEAFF
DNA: TGCGCCAGCAGCCAAGGACAAGGGATGAACACTGAAGCTTTCTTT

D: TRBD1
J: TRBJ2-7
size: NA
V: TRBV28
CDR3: CATSTGGYEQYF
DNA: TGTGCCACATCGACAGGGGGCTACGAGCAGTACTTC

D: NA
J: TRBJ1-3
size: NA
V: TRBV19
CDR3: CASSIGRQHSGNTIYF
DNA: TGTGCCAGTAGTATAGGCCGACAGCACTCTGGAAACACCATATATTTT

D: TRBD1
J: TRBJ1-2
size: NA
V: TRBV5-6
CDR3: CASSFDRGSGYTF
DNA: TGTGCCAGCAGCTTTGACAGGGGCAGTGGCTACACCTTC

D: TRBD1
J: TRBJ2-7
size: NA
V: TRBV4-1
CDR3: CASSQTTGTADEQYF
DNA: TGCGCCAGCAGCCAAACCACCGGGACAGCGGACGAGCAGTACTTC

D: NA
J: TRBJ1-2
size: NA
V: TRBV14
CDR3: CASSQGRSSDGYTF
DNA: TGTGCCAGCAGCCAAGGGCGGAGTTCAGATGGCTACACCTTC

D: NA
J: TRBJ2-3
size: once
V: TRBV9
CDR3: CASSVAGPDTQYF
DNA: TGTGCCAGCAGCGTAGCTGGGCCAGATACGCAGTATTTT

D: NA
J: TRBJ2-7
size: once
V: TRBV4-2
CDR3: CASSDWTDSYEQYF
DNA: TGTGCCAGCAGCGATTGGACAGACTCCTACGAGCAGTACTTC

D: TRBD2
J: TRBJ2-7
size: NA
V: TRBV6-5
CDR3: CASSLPGLGEDEQYF
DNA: TGTGCCAGCAGTTTACCGGGACTAGGAGAAGACGAGCAGTACTTC

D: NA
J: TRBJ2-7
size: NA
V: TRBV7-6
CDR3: CASSLDPGGAEQYF
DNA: TGTGCCAGCAGCTTAGACCCGGGGGGCGCCGAGCAGTACTTC

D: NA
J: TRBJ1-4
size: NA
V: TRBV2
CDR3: CASSEAPGGSFQLFF
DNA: TGTGCCAGCAGTGAAGCGCCGGGGGGTTCGTTCCAACTGTTTTTT

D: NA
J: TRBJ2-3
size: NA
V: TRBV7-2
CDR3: CASSLGTSLADTQYF
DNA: TGTGCCAGCAGCCTAGGCACTAGCTTGGCAGATACGCAGTATTTT

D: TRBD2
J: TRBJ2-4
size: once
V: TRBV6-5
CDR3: CASSYSAGVAKNIQYF
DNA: TGTGCCAGCAGTTACTCCGCGGGAGTGGCCAAAAACATTCAGTACTTC

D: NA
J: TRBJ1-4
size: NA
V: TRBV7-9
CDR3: CASSAAVGEKLFF
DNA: TGTGCCAGCAGCGCGGCGGTGGGAGAAAAACTGTTTTTT

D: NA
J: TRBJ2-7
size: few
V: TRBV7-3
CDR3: CASSLLSGGVYEQYF
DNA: TGTGCCAGCAGCTTACTGAGCGGAGGGGTTTACGAGCAGTACTTC

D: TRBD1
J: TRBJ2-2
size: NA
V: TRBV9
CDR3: CASSLSGQGDTGELFF
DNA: TGTGCCAGCAGCCTATCGGGACAGGGAGACACCGGGGAGCTGTTTTTT

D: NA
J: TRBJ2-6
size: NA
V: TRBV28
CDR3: CASRTQVMTSGANVLTF
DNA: TGTGCCAGCAGAACACAGGTGATGACATCTGGGGCCAACGTCCTGACTTTC

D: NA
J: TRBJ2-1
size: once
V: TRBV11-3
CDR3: CASSPLPGEGSNEQFF
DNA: TGTGCCAGCAGCCCCCTGCCGGGCGAGGGGTCCAATGAGCAGTTCTTC

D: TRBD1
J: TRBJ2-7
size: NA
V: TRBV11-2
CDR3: CASSLEGQGAYEQYF
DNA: TGTGCCAGCAGCTTAGAGGGACAGGGAGCCTACGAGCAGTACTTC

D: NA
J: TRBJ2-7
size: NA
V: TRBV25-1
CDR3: CASSSEAYEQYF
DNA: TGTGCCAGCAGTTCTGAGGCTTACGAGCAGTACTTC

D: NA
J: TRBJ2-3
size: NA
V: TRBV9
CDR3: CASSAFDSRGPTDTQYF
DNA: TGTGCCAGCAGCGCCTTCGACAGCCGGGGGCCCACAGATACGCAGTATTTT

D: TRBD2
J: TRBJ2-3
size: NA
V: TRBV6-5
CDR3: CASSYSISGGNTQYF
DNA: TGTGCCAGCAGTTACTCGATTAGCGGGGGGAATACGCAGTATTTT

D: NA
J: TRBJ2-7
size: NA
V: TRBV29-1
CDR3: CSVDCWGRANYEQYF
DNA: TGCAGCGTTGATTGCTGGGGCAGGGCGAATTACGAGCAGTACTTC

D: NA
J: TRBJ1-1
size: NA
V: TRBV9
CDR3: CASSPQVGVPEAFF
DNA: TGTGCCAGCAGCCCTCAAGTAGGGGTTCCTGAAGCTTTCTTT

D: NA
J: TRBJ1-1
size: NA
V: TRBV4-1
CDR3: CASSQTRGGTEAFF
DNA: TGCGCCAGCAGCCAGACGAGGGGTGGCACTGAAGCTTTCTTT

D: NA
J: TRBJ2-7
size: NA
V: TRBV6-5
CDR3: CASSYSTGNEQYF
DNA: TGTGCCAGCAGTTACTCGACTGGGAACGAGCAGTACTTC

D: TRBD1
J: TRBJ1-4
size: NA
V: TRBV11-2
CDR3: CASSSLQGGPNEKLFF
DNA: TGTGCCAGCAGCTCCCTACAGGGGGGACCTAATGAAAAACTGTTTTTT

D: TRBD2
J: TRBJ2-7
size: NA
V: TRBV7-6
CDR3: CASSLSGGAGEQYF
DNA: TGTGCCAGCAGCTTGAGCGGGGGGGCGGGCGAGCAGTACTTC

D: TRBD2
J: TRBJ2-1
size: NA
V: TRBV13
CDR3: CASSKFGTSNEQFF
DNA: TGTGCCAGCAGCAAGTTTGGGACTAGCAACGAGCAGTTCTTC

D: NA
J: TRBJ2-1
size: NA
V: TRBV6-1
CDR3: CASSEILAREQFF
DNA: TGTGCCAGCAGTGAAATCCTAGCTAGGGAGCAGTTCTTC

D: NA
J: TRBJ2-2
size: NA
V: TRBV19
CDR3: CASTLGPTAGELFF
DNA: TGTGCCAGTACCTTGGGACCGACGGCCGGGGAGCTGTTTTTT

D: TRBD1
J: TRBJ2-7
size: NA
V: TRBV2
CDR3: CASSPTGGEAYEQYF
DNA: TGTGCCAGCAGTCCGACAGGGGGGGAAGCCTACGAGCAGTACTTC

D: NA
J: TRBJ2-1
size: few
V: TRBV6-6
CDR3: CASSHRVYEQFF
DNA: TGTGCCAGCAGTCACAGGGTCTATGAGCAGTTCTTC

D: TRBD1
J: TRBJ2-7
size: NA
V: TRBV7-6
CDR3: CASSLGTGSYEQYF
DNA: TGTGCCAGCAGCTTAGGGACAGGGTCCTACGAGCAGTACTTC

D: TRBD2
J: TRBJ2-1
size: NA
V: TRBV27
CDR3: CASSPGLAGWSEQFF
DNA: TGTGCCAGCAGTCCGGGACTAGCGGGATGGAGTGAGCAGTTCTTC

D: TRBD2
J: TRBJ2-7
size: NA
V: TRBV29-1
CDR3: CSVELAGGTYEQYF
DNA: TGCAGCGTTGAACTAGCGGGAGGAACCTACGAGCAGTACTTC

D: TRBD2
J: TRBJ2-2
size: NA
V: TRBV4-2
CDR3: CASSQEPFSGGTGELFF
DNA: TGTGCCAGCAGCCAAGAACCCTTTAGCGGGGGGACCGGGGAGCTGTTTTTT

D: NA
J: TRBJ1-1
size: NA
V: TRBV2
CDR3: CASSERQNTEAFF
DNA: TGTGCCAGCAGTGAACGGCAGAACACTGAAGCTTTCTTT

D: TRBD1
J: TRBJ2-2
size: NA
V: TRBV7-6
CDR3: CASSPDRATGELFF
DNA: TGTGCCAGCAGCCCGGACAGGGCCACCGGGGAGCTGTTTTTT

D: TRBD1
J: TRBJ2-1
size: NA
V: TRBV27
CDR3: CASSLGPDRVNEQFF
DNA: TGTGCCAGCAGTTTAGGCCCGGACAGGGTGAATGAGCAGTTCTTC

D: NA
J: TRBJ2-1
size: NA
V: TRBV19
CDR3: CASSRARGISYNEQFF
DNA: TGTGCCAGTAGCCGGGCCCGGGGGATCTCCTACAATGAGCAGTTCTTC

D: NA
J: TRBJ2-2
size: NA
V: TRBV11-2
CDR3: CASSFSPNTGELFF
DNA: TGTGCCAGCAGCTTTTCACCGAACACCGGGGAGCTGTTTTTT

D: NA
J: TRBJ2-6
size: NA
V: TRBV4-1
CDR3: CASSRIRAGANVLTF
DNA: TGCGCCAGCAGCAGGATCAGGGCTGGGGCCAACGTCCTGACTTTC

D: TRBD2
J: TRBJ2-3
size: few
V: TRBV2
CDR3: CASTDSGGAGDTQYF
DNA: TGTGCCAGCACCGATAGCGGGGGGGCCGGAGATACGCAGTATTTT

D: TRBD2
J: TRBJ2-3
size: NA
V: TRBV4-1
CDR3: CASSRRVAGGSTDTQYF
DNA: TGCGCCAGCAGTCGTCGGGTAGCGGGGGGTAGCACAGATACGCAGTATTTT

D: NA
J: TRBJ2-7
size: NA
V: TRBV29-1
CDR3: CSAMTGMRYEQYF
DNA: TGCAGCGCCATGACGGGGATGCGTTACGAGCAGTACTTC

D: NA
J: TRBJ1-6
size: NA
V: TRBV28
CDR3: CASSLDRGNSPLHF
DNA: TGTGCCAGCAGCCTAGATCGAGGTAATTCACCCCTCCACTTT

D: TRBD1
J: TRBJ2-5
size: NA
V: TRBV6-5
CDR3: CASSRGQGGETQYF
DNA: TGTGCCAGCAGTCGTGGACAGGGGGGAGAGACCCAGTACTTC

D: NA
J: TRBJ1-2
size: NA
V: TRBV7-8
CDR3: CASSLVVAGNYGYTF
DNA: TGTGCCAGCAGCTTAGTGGTGGCAGGGAACTATGGCTACACCTTC

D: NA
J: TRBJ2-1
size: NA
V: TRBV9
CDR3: CASSVGFGADEQFF
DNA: TGTGCCAGCAGCGTTGGGTTTGGGGCAGACGAGCAGTTCTTC

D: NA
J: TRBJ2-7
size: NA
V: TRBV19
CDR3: CASSIGLAYEQYF
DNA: TGTGCCAGTAGTATCGGACTTGCCTACGAGCAGTACTTC

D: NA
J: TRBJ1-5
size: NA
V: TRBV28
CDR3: CASTRVYSNQPQHF
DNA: TGTGCCAGCACGAGGGTCTATAGCAATCAGCCCCAGCATTTT